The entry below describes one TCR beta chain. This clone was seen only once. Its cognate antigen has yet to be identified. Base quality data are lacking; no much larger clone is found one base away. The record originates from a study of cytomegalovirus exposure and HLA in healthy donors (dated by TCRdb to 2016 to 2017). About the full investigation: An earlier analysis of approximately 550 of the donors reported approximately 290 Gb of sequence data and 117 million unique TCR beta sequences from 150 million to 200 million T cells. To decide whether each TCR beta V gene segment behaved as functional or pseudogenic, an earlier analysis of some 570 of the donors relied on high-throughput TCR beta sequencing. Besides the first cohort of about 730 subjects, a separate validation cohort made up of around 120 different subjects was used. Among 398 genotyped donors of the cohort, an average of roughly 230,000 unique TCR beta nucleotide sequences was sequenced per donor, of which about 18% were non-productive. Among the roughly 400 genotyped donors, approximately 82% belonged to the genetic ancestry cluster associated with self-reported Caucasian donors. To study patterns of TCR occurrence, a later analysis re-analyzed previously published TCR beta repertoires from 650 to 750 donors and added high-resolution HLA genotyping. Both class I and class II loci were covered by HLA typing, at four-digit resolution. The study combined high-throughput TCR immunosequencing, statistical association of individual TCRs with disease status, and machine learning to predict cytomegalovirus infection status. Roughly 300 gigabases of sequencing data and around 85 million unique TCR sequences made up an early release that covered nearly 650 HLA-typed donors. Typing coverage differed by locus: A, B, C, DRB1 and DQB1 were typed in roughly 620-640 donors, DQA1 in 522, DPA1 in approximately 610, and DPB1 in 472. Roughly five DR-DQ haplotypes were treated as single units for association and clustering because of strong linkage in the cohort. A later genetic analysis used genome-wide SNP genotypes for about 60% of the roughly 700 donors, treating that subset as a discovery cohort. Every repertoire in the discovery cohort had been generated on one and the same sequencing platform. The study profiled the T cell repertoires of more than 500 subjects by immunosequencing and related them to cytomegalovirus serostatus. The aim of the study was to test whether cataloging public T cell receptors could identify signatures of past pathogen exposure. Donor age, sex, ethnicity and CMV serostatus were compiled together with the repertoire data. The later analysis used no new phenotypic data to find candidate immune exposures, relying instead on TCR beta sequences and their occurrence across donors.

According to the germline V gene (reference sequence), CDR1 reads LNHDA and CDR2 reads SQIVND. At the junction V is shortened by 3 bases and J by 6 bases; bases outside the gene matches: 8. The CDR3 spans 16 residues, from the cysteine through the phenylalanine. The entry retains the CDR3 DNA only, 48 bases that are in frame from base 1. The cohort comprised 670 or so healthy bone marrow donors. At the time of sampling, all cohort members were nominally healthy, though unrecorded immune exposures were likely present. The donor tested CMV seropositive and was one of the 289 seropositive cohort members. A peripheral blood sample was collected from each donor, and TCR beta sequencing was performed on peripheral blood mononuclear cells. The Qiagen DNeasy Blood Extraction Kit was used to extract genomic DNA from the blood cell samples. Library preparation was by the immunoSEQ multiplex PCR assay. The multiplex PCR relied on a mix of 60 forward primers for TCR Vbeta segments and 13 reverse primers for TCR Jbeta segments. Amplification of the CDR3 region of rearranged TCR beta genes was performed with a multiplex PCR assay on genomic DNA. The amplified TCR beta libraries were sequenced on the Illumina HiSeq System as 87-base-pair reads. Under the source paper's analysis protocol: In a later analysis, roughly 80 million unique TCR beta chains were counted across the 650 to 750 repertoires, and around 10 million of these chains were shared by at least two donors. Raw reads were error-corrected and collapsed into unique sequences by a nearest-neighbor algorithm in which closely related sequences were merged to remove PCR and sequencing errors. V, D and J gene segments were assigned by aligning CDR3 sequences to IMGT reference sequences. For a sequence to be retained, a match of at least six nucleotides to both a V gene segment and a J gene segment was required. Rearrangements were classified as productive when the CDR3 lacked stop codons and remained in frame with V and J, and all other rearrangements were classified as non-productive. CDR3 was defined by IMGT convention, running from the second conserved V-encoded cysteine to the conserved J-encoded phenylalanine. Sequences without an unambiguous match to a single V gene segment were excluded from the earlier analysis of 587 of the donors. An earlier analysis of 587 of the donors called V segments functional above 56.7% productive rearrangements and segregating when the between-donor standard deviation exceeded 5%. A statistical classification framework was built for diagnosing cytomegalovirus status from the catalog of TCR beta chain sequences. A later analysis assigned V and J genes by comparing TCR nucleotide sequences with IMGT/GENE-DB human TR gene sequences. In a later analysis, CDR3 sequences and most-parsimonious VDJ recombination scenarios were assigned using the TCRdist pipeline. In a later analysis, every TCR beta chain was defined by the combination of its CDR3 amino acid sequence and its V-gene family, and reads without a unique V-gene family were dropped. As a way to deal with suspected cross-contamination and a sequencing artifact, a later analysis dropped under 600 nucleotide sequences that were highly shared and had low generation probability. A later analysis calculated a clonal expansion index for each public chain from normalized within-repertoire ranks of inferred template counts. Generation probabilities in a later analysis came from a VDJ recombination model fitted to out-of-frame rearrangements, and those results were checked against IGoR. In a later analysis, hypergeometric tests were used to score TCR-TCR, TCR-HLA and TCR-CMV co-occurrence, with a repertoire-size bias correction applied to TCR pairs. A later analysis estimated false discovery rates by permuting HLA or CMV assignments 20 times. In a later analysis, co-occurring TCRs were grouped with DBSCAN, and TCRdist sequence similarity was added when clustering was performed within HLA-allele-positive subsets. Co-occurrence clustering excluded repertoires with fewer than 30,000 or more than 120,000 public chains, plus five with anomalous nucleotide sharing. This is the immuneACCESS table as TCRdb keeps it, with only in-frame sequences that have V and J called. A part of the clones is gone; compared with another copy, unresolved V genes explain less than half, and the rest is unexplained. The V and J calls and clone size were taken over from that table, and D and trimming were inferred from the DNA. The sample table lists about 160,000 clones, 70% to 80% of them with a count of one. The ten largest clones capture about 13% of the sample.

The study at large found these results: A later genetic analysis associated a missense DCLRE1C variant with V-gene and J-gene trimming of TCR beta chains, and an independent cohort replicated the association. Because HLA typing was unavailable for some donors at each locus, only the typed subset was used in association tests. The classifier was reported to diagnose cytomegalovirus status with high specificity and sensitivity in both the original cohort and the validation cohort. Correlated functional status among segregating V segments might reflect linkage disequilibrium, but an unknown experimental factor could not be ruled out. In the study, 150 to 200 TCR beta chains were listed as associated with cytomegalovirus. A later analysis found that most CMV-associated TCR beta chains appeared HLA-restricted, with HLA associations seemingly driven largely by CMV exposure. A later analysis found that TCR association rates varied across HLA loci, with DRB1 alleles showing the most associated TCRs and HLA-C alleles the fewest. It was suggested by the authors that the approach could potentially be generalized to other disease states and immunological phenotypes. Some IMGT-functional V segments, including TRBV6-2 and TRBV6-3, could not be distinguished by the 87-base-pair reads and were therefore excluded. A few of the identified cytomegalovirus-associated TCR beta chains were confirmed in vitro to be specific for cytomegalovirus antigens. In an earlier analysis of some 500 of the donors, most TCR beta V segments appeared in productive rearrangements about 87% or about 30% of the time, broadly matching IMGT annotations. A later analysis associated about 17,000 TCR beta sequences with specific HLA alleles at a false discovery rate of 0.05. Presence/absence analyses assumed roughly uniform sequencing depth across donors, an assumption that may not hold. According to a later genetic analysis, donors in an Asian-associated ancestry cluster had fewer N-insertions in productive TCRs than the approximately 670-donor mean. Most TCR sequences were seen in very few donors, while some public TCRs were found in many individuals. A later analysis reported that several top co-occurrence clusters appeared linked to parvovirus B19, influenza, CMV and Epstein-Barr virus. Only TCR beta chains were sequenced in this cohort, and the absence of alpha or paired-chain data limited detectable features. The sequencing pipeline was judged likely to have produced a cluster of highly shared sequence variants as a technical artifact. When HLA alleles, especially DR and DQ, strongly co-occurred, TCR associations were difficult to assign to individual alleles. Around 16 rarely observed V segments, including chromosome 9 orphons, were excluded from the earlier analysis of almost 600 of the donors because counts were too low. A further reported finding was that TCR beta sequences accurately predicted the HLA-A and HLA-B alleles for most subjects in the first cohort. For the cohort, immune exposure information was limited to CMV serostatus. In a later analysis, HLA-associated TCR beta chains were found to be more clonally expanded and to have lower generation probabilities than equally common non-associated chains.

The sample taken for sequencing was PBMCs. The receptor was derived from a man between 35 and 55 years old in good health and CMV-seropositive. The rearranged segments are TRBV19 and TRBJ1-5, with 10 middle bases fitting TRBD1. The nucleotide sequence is TGTGCCAGTAGTATTGGGACAGGGGTAGGCGTTCAGCCCCAGCATTTT. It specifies CASSIGTGVGVQPQHF.